This passage covers 13 T cell receptor beta chains from one sample sequenced in a study of shared clonotypes between healthy human individuals. Only in-frame clones appear in the TCRdb table, and some are missing; sequencing was by immunoSEQ multiplex PCR. This sample carries about a million clones, around 74% of them seen once, and the ten largest clones take 1.4% to 1.5%. Source material: memory CD4+ T cells sorted from blood. Noted subset: CD45RA-negative fraction. The receptors stem from a man aged 18 to 30 in good health.

This chain uses TRBV5-1 with TRBJ2-3, with 13 nucleotides matching TRBD2. The CDR3 has 18 amino acids. With 3 bases clipped from V and 4 bases from J, the junction kept 11 bases outside the gene matches. Per germline, CDR1 SGHRS and CDR2 YFSETQ. The CDR3 reads CASSWAGLAGAGADTQYF. In nucleotides, the CDR3 is TGCGCCAGCAGCTGGGCAGGACTAGCGGGAGCAGGCGCAGATACGCAGTATTTT.

This clone was seen only a few times. This chain links TRBV7-9 with TRBJ1-3; perhaps TRBD1 as D (5 bases). Germline V CDR1 and CDR2: SEHNR, FQNEAQ (reference sequence). V was trimmed by 5 bases and J by 1 base, leaving 12 bases between them. This CDR3 contains 15 residues. The CDR3 DNA is TGTGCCAGCAGCATAGGAGGGGAATCTGGAAACACCATATATTTT. It is translated as CASSIGGESGNTIYF. Full variable domain (outside the CDR3, taken from reference TRBV7-9 and TRBJ1-3): DTGVSQNPRHKITKRGQNVTFRCDPISEHNRLYWYRQTLGQGPEFLTYFQNEAQLEKSRLLSDRFSAERPKGSFSTLEIQRTEQGDSAMYLCASSIGGESGNTIYFGEGSWLTVV.

The V call is TRBV12-2, the J call TRBJ1-4; the D segment call TRBD1 is taken from the table without a DNA check. TRBV12-2 is described as a pseudogene. There are 18 residues in the CDR3. CDR3 amino acids: CASRLERQGPGTNEKLFF. The CDR3 DNA follows: TGTGCAAGTCGCTTGGAGAGACAGGGGCCCGGAACTAATGAAAAACTGTTTTTT.

V usage is TRBV5-1 and J usage is TRBJ2-1; D tentatively fits TRBD1 or TRBD2 (6 bases each). The germline gives CDR1 SGHRS, CDR2 YFSETQ. The V and J ends lost 0 bases and 3 bases respectively, with 13 bases between them. The CDR3 runs 16 residues. The CDR3 is CASSLAGGGLYNEQFF. The CDR3, as DNA: TGCGCCAGCAGCTTGGCCGGAGGGGGACTCTACAATGAGCAGTTCTTC. The full variable domain, with the rest looked up from reference TRBV5-1 and TRBJ2-1, is KAGVTQTPRYLIKTRGQQVTLSCSPISGHRSVSWYQQTPGQGLQFLFEYFSETQRNKGNFPGRFSGRQFSNSRSEMNVSTLELGDSALYLCASSLAGGGLYNEQFFGPGTRLTVL.

The chain combines TRBV30 with TRBJ2-3; 8 bases are shared with TRBD1. V was clipped by 6 bases and J by 4 bases; unmatched bases: 3. This CDR3 is built from 12 residues. Germline CDR1 GTSNPN, CDR2 SVGIG (reference sequence). CDR3 in amino acids: CACGQGADTQYF. The CDR3 nucleotides read TGTGCCTGTGGACAGGGCGCAGATACGCAGTATTTT. The full variable domain, in which reference TRBV30 and TRBJ2-3 provide the parts outside the CDR3, is SQTIHQWPATLVQPVGSPLSLECTVEGTSNPNLYWYRQAAGRGLQLLFYSVGIGQISSEVPQNLSASRPQDRQFILSSKKLLLSDSGFYLCACGQGADTQYFGPGTRLTVL.

V usage is TRBV11-2 and J usage is TRBJ2-7, with 9 bases fitting TRBD2. This CDR3 is built from 16 residues. In germline, CDR1 is SGHAT, CDR2 FQNNGV. The ends lost 2 bases at V and 5 bases at J; junction bases unmatched: 10. The CDR3 DNA reads TGTGCCAGCAGCTTACGCGGGAGCGGGGGGATCCACGAGCAGTACTTC. Its translation: CASSLRGSGGIHEQYF.

A single count supports this clone. The V gene is TRBV5-6, the J gene TRBJ2-5; D remains ambiguous. CDR1 is SGHDT and CDR2 is YYEEEE in the germline V gene. The length of the CDR3 is 13 residues. V lost 6 bases and J 5 bases, leaving 14 bases between the germline ends. CDR3 protein: CASNPKARETQYF. The CDR3 coding sequence is TGTGCCAGCAACCCCAAAGCGCGGGAGACCCAGTACTTC. The whole variable domain, remainder taken from reference TRBV5-6 and TRBJ2-5, is DAGVTQSPTHLIKTRGQQVTLRCSPKSGHDTVSWYQQALGQGPQFIFQYYEEEERQRGNFPDRFSGHQFPNYSSELNVNALLLGDSALYLCASNPKARETQYFGPGTRLLVL.

This chain connects TRBV5-1 to TRBJ1-5, with D unresolved. The CDR3 totals 14 residues. CDR1 and CDR2 from the germline V gene are SGHRS and YFSETQ. The V and J ends lost 0 bases and 7 bases respectively, with 11 bases between them. In nucleotides, the CDR3 is TGCGCCAGCAGCTTGGACGAGGAATTCCAGCCCCAGCATTTT. Amino acid sequence: CASSLDEEFQPQHF.

The genes are TRBV11-3 and TRBJ2-2; D is unresolved. The CDR3 has 16 amino acids. Trimming stripped 0 bases from V and 0 bases from J, with 8 bases between. Looked up from germline, CDR1 is SGHNT and CDR2 is YENEEA. The CDR3 sequence: CASSLDGNPNTGELFF. The CDR3, as DNA: TGTGCCAGCAGCTTAGATGGAAATCCGAACACCGGGGAGCTGTTTTTT.

About this clone: This may stem from a read error, because a much larger clone lies one nucleotide away. The same CDR3 is also encoded by other DNA sequences in this sample. The CDR3 reads CASSLAGASTDTQYF. The CDR3 bases are TGTGCCAGCAGCTTAGCGGGAGCTAGCACAGATACGCAGTATTTT. J is TRBJ2-3 and V is TRBV7-2, with D tentatively TRBD2 (5 bases). CDR1 SGHTA and CDR2 FQGNSA come from the germline V gene. Trimming took off 0 bases at V and 0 bases at J, with 7 bases between the two ends. The CDR3 length is 15 residues. Supplemented by reference TRBV7-2 and TRBJ2-3, the full variable domain reads GAGVSQSPSNKVTEKGKDVELRCDPISGHTALYWYRQSLGQGLEFLIYFQGNSAPDKSGLPSDRFSAERTGGSVSTLTIQRTQQEDSAVYLCASSLAGASTDTQYFGPGTRLTVL.

The J gene is TRBJ2-5, the V gene TRBV19, with TRBD1 as a possible D gene (5 bases). Germline lookup yields CDR1 LNHDA and CDR2 SQIVND (reference sequence). CDR3 length: 13 residues. Trimming shortened V by 2 bases and J by 4 bases, and 8 bases separated the two germline ends. The CDR3 region has the DNA TGTGCCAGTAGTATACAGGGTCCAGAGACCCAGTACTTC. Its protein is CASSIQGPETQYF.

In this sample, this clone turned up a few times. V gene TRBV19 combines with J gene TRBJ1-5, with D uncertain. Germline values: CDR1 LNHDA, CDR2 SQIVND (reference sequence). V shed 6 bases and J shed 6 bases, with 15 bases lying between them. This CDR3 spans 14 amino acids. The chain's CDR3 is CASSGTEWGQPQHF. The CDR3 coding sequence is TGTGCCAGTAGCGGTACAGAGTGGGGTCAGCCCCAGCATTTT.

There are a few counts of this clone. The chain is built from TRBV5-4 and TRBJ1-2; weak D call: TRBD1 (6 bases). The germline CDR1 and CDR2 sequences are SGHNT and YYREEE (reference sequence). The CDR3 length is 13 residues. V lost 3 bases and J 5 bases, leaving 11 bases between the germline ends. CDR3 sequence reads: CASSSSDSYGYTF. The CDR3 region has the DNA TGTGCCAGCAGCTCCTCGGACAGTTATGGCTACACCTTC.